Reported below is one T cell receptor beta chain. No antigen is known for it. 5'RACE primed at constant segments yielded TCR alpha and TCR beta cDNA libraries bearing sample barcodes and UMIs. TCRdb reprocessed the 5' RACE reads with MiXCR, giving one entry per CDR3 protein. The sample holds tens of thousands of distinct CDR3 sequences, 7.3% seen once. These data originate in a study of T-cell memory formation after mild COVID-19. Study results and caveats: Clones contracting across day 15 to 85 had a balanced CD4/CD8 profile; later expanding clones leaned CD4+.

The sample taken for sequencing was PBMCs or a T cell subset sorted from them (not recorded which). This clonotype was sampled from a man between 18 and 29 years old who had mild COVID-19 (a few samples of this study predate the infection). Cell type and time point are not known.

The CDR3 here is CASSQDPRLYMNTEAFF. CDR3 bases: TGTGCCAGCAGCCAAGACCCCCGGCTGTACATGAACACTGAAGCTTTCTTT. This rearrangement joins TRBV4-2 to TRBJ1-1; D remains unclear. This CDR3 is 17 amino acids long. Trimming pared 0 bases from V and 0 bases from J, leaving 14 bases between. The germline V gene has CDR1 LGHNA and CDR2 YNFKEQ.